The clone carrying this T cell receptor beta chain occurred a few times. Its antigen is as yet unknown. The data were taken from a study of cytomegalovirus exposure and HLA in healthy donors. Vbeta (60) and Jbeta (13) primers were used in the PCR. The data were produced by immunoSEQ multiplex PCR, yet TCRdb's version contains in-frame clones alone and is incomplete. The sample lists tens of thousands of clones, over 60% occurring once. Findings and caveats of the study: A later analysis reported that several of the most significant clusters appeared to be linked to common viral pathogens, among them Epstein-Barr virus. Reports credit the classifier with highly specific, highly sensitive diagnosis of cytomegalovirus status. Testing in vitro showed three CMV-associated chains specific for CMV antigens. The majority of TCR sequences were rare, yet some public TCRs appeared in many donors.

Trimming removed 2 bases from V and 0 bases from J, with 14 bases in between. Germline V gives CDR1 LGHNA, CDR2 YSLEER. The CDR3 extends over 17 amino acids. The source is a man in his forties in good health and CMV-seropositive. This chain joins TRBV4-3 and TRBJ1-3; tentative D call: TRBD1 (5 bases). The material sequenced was PBMCs. In nucleotides, the CDR3 is TGCGCCAGCAGCCAATACAGACAGATCAGCTCTGGAAACACCATATATTTT. Translating it yields CASSQYRQISSGNTIYF.